This TCR beta chain was recovered during a study of T cell clusters in autoimmune cytopenias. Study observations and caveats: No experiment has yet validated the function of the T cell clusters defined in silico. Compared with active autoimmune hepatitis patients, healthy donors showed roughly 2.7-fold more exclusive TRB clusters.

In regard to this clonotype: What it binds is unknown.

The CDR3 is made up of 13 amino acids. CDR1 LGHNT and CDR2 FRNRAP come from the germline V gene. TRB amplification used around 260 ng of peripheral blood genomic DNA. TRB was amplified by touch-down multiplex PCR, primer pools A and B combined. No DNA is given; TCRdb re-called the multiplex PCR reads and lists each CDR3 protein once. The sample totals 3,500 or so distinct CDR3 sequences; its top ten clones hold roughly 7.2%. In addition, the sample was reused for a study of T cell repertoires in aging, cancer and after chemotherapy. As that report states: Compared with age-matched healthy donors, untreated hematological or solid cancer patients showed higher blood TCR clonality. Immunological memory after chemotherapy cannot be judged from the repertoire data.

This receptor was obtained from a human donor in good health. The sample taken for sequencing was peripheral blood. V and J are TRBV12-5 and TRBJ1-2. CDR3 region: CASGLLGNYGYTF.